The 22 T cell receptor beta chains presented below share a single source sample, sequenced in a study of T cell responses to AZD1222 COVID-19 vaccine. Repertoires were generated with immunoSEQ multiplex PCR, while TCRdb's copy carries only in-frame clones and drops some. This table holds some 100,000 clones, approximately 90% found once. This specimen consisted of peripheral blood, obtained on day 0 of AZD1222 vaccination. These receptor sequences come from an adult in good health.

This clone was detected ten times or more. V gene TRBV4-1 combines with J gene TRBJ2-6, with D unresolved. Germline V gene data show CDR1 as MGHRA and CDR2 as YSYEKL. The CDR3 is 17 amino acids. V lost 4 bases and J lost 0, with 13 bases in between. CDR3 amino acids: CASSPLPAVSGANVLTF. The CDR3 DNA reads as TGCGCCAGCAGCCCCCTGCCGGCGGTCTCTGGGGCCAACGTCCTGACTTTC.

V gene TRBV5-1 combines with J gene TRBJ1-4; no reliable D call. CDR3 size: 15 residues. The ends were cut back, 0 bases at V and 8 bases at J, with 14 bases in the middle. CDR1 is SGHRS and CDR2 is YFSETQ in the germline V gene. CDR3 DNA sequence: TGCGCCAGCAGCTTGGCTTCGGGAGCCGGGGAAAAACTGTTTTTT. This sequence encodes CASSLASGAGEKLFF.

The J gene is TRBJ2-3, the V gene TRBV7-2; possible D gene TRBD1, 5 bases. Trimming removed 3 bases at V and 5 bases at J, with 9 bases between. This CDR3 is 13 amino acids long. From germline, CDR1 is SGHTA and CDR2 FQGNSA. The CDR3, as DNA: TGTGCCAGCAGCTTGGGGCCCATAGATACGCAGTATTTT. Residues: CASSLGPIDTQYF.

This clone was seen a handful of times. The rearrangement links TRBV27 to TRBJ1-5; 9 nucleotides line up with TRBD1. Losses at the gene ends were 9 bases for V and 1 base for J; bases not matched to a gene: 16. This CDR3 has 18 residues. Looked up from germline, CDR1 is MNHEY and CDR2 is SMNVEV (reference sequence). CDR3 residues: CARSVRDRVVSSNQPQHF. The DNA of the CDR3 is TGTGCCAGGTCCGTCCGGGACAGGGTGGTGTCGAGCAATCAGCCCCAGCATTTT.

V is TRBV7-8 and J is TRBJ1-1; D ambiguous. CDR3 length equals 13 residues. V gave up 5 bases and J gave up 4 bases, with 11 bases separating them. Germline V CDR1 and CDR2: SGHVS, FQNEAQ. The CDR3 sequence is CASSRLRATEAFF. DNA of the CDR3: TGTGCCAGCAGCCGGCTAAGGGCCACTGAAGCTTTCTTT. The whole variable domain, filled in from reference TRBV7-8 and TRBJ1-1, reads GAGVSQSPRYKVAKRGQDVALRCDPISGHVSLFWYQQALGQGPEFLTYFQNEAQLDKSGLPSDRFFAERPEGSVSTLKIQRTQQEDSAVYLCASSRLRATEAFFGQGTRLTVV.

The chain combines TRBV5-4 with TRBJ2-2; tentative D call: TRBD2 (6 bases). V shed 2 bases and J shed 5 bases, with 13 bases lying between them. This CDR3 has 15 residues. Per the germline V gene, CDR1 is SGHNT and CDR2 is YYREEE (reference sequence). The CDR3 reads CASSFWRGRTGELFF. CDR3 in DNA: TGTGCCAGCAGCTTCTGGAGGGGAAGGACCGGGGAGCTGTTTTTT.

V usage is TRBV5-1 and J usage is TRBJ2-2; D possibly matches TRBD1 or TRBD2 (5 bases each). This CDR3 spans 18 amino acids. The germline CDR1 and CDR2 sequences are SGHRS and YFSETQ. The ends were cut back, 0 bases at V and 3 bases at J, with 18 bases in the middle. The CDR3 here is CASSLGAGSLHDTGELFF. The CDR3 bases are TGCGCCAGCAGCTTGGGGGCAGGGAGCCTTCATGACACCGGGGAGCTGTTTTTT.

The chain has TRBV5-1 and TRBJ2-3; the D call may be TRBD1 or TRBD2 (5 bases each). With 4 bases removed from V and 6 bases from J, the gap between germline ends came to 12 bases. The CDR3 length is 13 residues. Germline V gene lookup returns CDR1 SGHRS and CDR2 YFSETQ. Here the CDR3 DNA reads TGCGCCAGCAGCGAGGGGCTTCTGGATACGCAGTATTTT. Translated, it gives CASSEGLLDTQYF.

V is TRBV9 and J is TRBJ2-2; D gene ambiguous. The CDR3 loop spans 13 amino acids. Germline V lookup: CDR1 SGDLS, CDR2 YYNGEE. V was cut by 0 bases and J by 4 bases, with 4 bases left in between. DNA for the CDR3: TGTGCCAGCAGCGTAGGTGGCACCGGGGAGCTGTTTTTT. Protein: CASSVGGTGELFF.

This clone was seen a few times. This chain connects TRBV3-1 (or the pseudogene TRBV3-2) to TRBJ2-5; 8 bases align to TRBD1. V was clipped by 3 bases and J by 5 bases; unmatched bases: 11. There are 16 residues in the CDR3. Germline loops: CDR1 LGHDT, CDR2 YNNKEL (reference sequence). This CDR3 is CASSHRRQGAGETQYF. The CDR3 DNA sequence: TGTGCCAGCAGCCACCGAAGGCAGGGGGCTGGGGAGACCCAGTACTTC.

This clone occurred once. The CDR3 nucleotides read TGTGCCAGCAAGACAGGGGGGGACACCGGGGAGCTGTTTTTT. This gives the protein CASKTGGDTGELFF. The rearrangement uses TRBV2 and TRBJ2-2, with 9 bases identical to TRBD1. The CDR3 length is 14 residues. Germline V gene data show CDR1 as SNHLY and CDR2 as FYNNEI. With 7 bases clipped from V and 3 bases from J, the junction kept 3 bases outside the gene matches.

This chain joins TRBV25-1 and TRBJ1-1; D gene uncertain. The CDR3 has 13 amino acids. Trimming pared 4 bases from V and 1 base from J, leaving 7 bases between. In germline, CDR1 is MGHDK, CDR2 SYGVNS. CDR3 amino acids: CASSASWNTEAFF. The CDR3 nucleotides read TGTGCCAGCAGTGCTTCTTGGAACACTGAAGCTTTCTTT.

This sequence joins TRBV21-1 and TRBJ2-7; the D segment call TRBD1 is taken from the table without a DNA check. TRBV21-1 constitutes a pseudogene. The CDR3 has 17 residues. CDR3 sequence reads: CASSNPSQGALVYEQYF. The CDR3 nucleotides read TGTGCCAGCAGCAACCCATCGCAGGGGGCCCTCGTCTACGAGCAGTACTTC.

The J gene is TRBJ1-2, the V gene TRBV6-1; 8 bases agree with TRBD1. Germline values: CDR1 MNHNS, CDR2 SASEGT. CDR3 length: 16 residues. Trimming at V came to 1 base and at J to 8 bases, leaving 12 bases not matched to a gene. CDR3 protein: CASSEGGTGQGWGYTF. The CDR3 coding sequence is TGTGCCAGCAGTGAAGGGGGGACAGGTCAAGGGTGGGGCTACACCTTC.

This clone is a singleton in its sample. The chain couples TRBV27 to TRBJ1-5; TRBD1 aligns across 8 bases. After removal of 7 bases from V and 6 bases from J, the junction contained 14 bases not matched to a gene. The CDR3 runs 16 residues. Germline CDR1 and CDR2: MNHEY and SMNVEV (reference sequence). CDR3 residues: CASKRQGASEGQPQHF. CDR3 sequence (DNA): TGTGCCAGCAAGAGGCAGGGGGCGTCAGAAGGTCAGCCCCAGCATTTT.

V and J are TRBV7-2 and TRBJ2-1, with 8 bases identical to TRBD2. The CDR3 totals 17 residues. Germline lookup yields CDR1 SGHTA and CDR2 FQGNSA. V was pared by 4 bases and J by 1 base, with 9 bases of the junction left unmatched. DNA of the CDR3: TGTGCCAGCAGCTCTCGGACTAGCTGGGTGTCCTACAATGAGCAGTTCTTC. This encodes CASSSRTSWVSYNEQFF.

This sequence joins TRBV13 and TRBJ2-7; the D gene is possibly TRBD1 (6 bases). The germline gives CDR1 PRHDT, CDR2 FYEKMQ (reference sequence). The CDR3 is 13 residues long. V was clipped by 2 bases and J by 5 bases, with 10 bases between them. Here the CDR3 DNA reads TGTGCCAGCAGCTTAACAGGGACCCACGAGCAGTACTTC. Encoded protein: CASSLTGTHEQYF.

The chain employs TRBV7-9 and TRBJ1-3; D unresolved. V was clipped by 5 bases and J by 3 bases, with 20 bases between them. This CDR3 region has 17 residues. Germline lookup yields CDR1 SEHNR and CDR2 FQNEAQ (reference sequence). CDR3: CASSPPRRVGFGNTIYF. CDR3 in DNA: TGTGCCAGCAGCCCGCCCCGAAGGGTCGGATTTGGAAACACCATATATTTT.

CDR3 DNA sequence: TGTGCCAGTAGATGGGGGGACTATGGCTACACCTTC. Protein: CASRWGDYGYTF. The rearrangement uses TRBV19 and TRBJ1-2; possible D gene TRBD1, 5 bases. Between the trimmed V and J ends, which lost 6 bases and 3 bases, there was a span of 8 bases. Germline values: CDR1 LNHDA, CDR2 SQIVND (reference sequence). The CDR3 length is 12 residues.

This chain joins TRBV19 and TRBJ2-3, with D perhaps TRBD1 (5 bases). Germline CDR1 is LNHDA and CDR2 is SQIVND (reference sequence). The CDR3 is 15 residues long. V lost 3 bases and J 0 bases, leaving 10 bases between the germline ends. CDR3 residues: CASSIDSASTDTQYF. CDR3 nucleotides: TGTGCCAGTAGTATCGACAGTGCTAGCACAGATACGCAGTATTTT.

The chain uses TRBV6-6 and TRBJ1-5, with 12 bases that match TRBD1. There are 17 residues in the CDR3. The V gene end was trimmed by 6 bases and the J gene end by 6 bases; junction bases not matched to a gene: 12. CDR1 and CDR2 from the germline V gene are MNHNY and SVGAGI (reference sequence). CDR3 region: CASSARDRGLVGQPQHF. The CDR3, as DNA: TGTGCCAGCAGCGCCCGGGACAGGGGGCTTGTTGGTCAGCCCCAGCATTTT.

The chain recombines TRBV3-1 (or the pseudogene TRBV3-2) with TRBJ1-5; 8 bases line up with TRBD1. In germline, CDR1 is LGHDT, CDR2 YNNKEL (reference sequence). The junction had 15 bases not matched to a gene; V was cut back by 3 bases and J by 11 bases. The CDR3 sequence is 16 residues long. The CDR3 loop is CASSHRPGGRISAQHF. The CDR3 DNA sequence: TGTGCCAGCAGCCATAGGCCAGGGGGCCGGATAAGTGCCCAGCATTTT.